Each of the 12 T cell receptor beta chains below was sequenced from the same sample in a study of brain T cells in children with intractable seizures. Time point denoted: blood from clinic visit 5 months post-surgery; TSC patient then seizure free. Libraries were prepared by immunoSEQ multiplex PCR; TCRdb keeps only in-frame clonotypes and omits some of them. In the table there are 300,000 to 400,000 clones, over 85% of which are singletons. The sequences come from peripheral blood, collected around 5 months after surgery. These receptor sequences come from a boy less than two years old with tuberous sclerosis and intractable seizures.

The genes are TRBV4-2 and TRBJ2-7, with a weak D call TRBD1 (5 bases). This CDR3 contains 14 residues. In germline, CDR1 is LGHNA, CDR2 YNFKEQ. V was trimmed by 6 bases and J by 3 bases, leaving 15 bases between them. The DNA of the CDR3 is TGTGCCAGCAGACCTCGCACAGGTATCTACGAGCAGTACTTC. Its protein product is CASRPRTGIYEQYF.

The gene calls are TRBV3-1 (or the pseudogene TRBV3-2) and TRBJ2-5, with 10 positions matching TRBD2. The CDR3 has 15 residues. Trimming at V came to 4 bases and at J to 1 base, leaving 3 bases not matched to a gene. The germline CDR1 and CDR2 sequences are LGHDT and YNNKEL (reference sequence). CDR3 loop: CASSLSGGIQETQYF. Written as DNA, the CDR3 is TGTGCCAGCAGCCTTAGCGGGGGGATCCAAGAGACCCAGTACTTC.

The count of this clone is one. The rearrangement links TRBV30 to TRBJ1-2, with D uncertain. Germline CDR1 reads GTSNPN; CDR2 reads SVGIG (reference sequence). V lost 3 bases and J lost 8, with 10 bases in between. CDR3 length equals 11 residues. CDR3 nucleotide sequence: TGTGCCTGGAGCGGCGGCAGCGGCTACACCTTC. It specifies CAWSGGSGYTF.

The chain is built from TRBV9 and TRBJ2-1; no firm D call. The CDR3 sequence is 15 residues long. The germline CDR1 and CDR2 sequences are SGDLS and YYNGEE. Trimming cost V 0 bases and J 7 bases, with 14 bases left between them. The CDR3 region is CASSVASLMSNEQFF. The CDR3 DNA sequence: TGTGCCAGCAGCGTAGCCAGCCTCATGAGTAATGAGCAGTTCTTC.

In this sample, this clone turned up once. The CDR3 DNA is TGTGCCAGCAGCCAAGATAGAAGGGGCCAGGGCTACACCTTC. Its translation is CASSQDRRGQGYTF. The chain combines TRBV4-2 with TRBJ1-2; TRBD1 might be the D (5 bases). This CDR3 contains 14 residues. From germline, CDR1 is LGHNA and CDR2 YNFKEQ. V lost 0 bases to trimming and J lost 8 bases, with 13 bases between them.

This chain joins TRBV15 and TRBJ2-7; 7 bases align to TRBD1. V dropped 5 bases and J dropped 9; count of bases not matched to a gene: 7. CDR3 length equals 12 residues. Germline CDR1 LNHNV, CDR2 YYDKDF (reference sequence). CDR3 DNA: TGTGCCACCAGCCGAACAGGGGTGGGGCAGTACTTC. It codes for CATSRTGVGQYF.

The genes are TRBV19 and TRBJ1-2, with no clear D. V was shortened by 2 bases and J by 4 bases, with 8 bases between the two germline ends. The CDR3 totals 13 residues. Germline CDR1 reads LNHDA; CDR2 reads SQIVND (reference sequence). The CDR3 DNA is TGTGCCAGTAGTATACAACAGTCCTATGGCTACACCTTC. It specifies CASSIQQSYGYTF.

The gene calls are TRBV7-8 and TRBJ2-5, with TRBD2 identical over 8 bases. V shed 8 bases, J shed 1 base, and the junction held 3 bases outside the gene matches. CDR1 and CDR2 (germline): SGHVS, FQNEAQ. CDR3 length: 13 amino acids. The CDR3 region has the DNA TGTGCCAGCCATGCGGGGGGCCAAGAGACCCAGTACTTC. Protein sequence: CASHAGGQETQYF.

Concerning this clone: Other DNA sequences in the same sample also yield this CDR3. The V call is TRBV24-1, the J call TRBJ2-7; no definite D call. V lost 0 bases, J lost 3 bases, and 5 bases lay in between. Germline V gene lookup returns CDR1 KGHDR and CDR2 SFDVKD. CDR3 length equals 13 residues. The CDR3 reads CATSDLAGYEQYF. The CDR3 DNA reads TGTGCCACCAGTGATTTGGCCGGCTACGAGCAGTACTTC.

This clone was recorded once. The chain couples TRBV18 to TRBJ1-2; tentative D call: TRBD1 (5 bases). The germline gives CDR1 KGHSH, CDR2 LQKENI. This CDR3 is built from 13 residues. The germline V and J ends were trimmed by 6 bases and 4 bases, with 12 bases remaining between them. The CDR3 region is CASSFRGGYGYTF. CDR3 nucleotides: TGTGCCAGCTCCTTCCGGGGGGGCTATGGCTACACCTTC.

This chain uses TRBV28 with TRBJ1-1; TRBD1 matches 7 bases. J lost 1 base, V lost 6 bases, and 5 bases had no gene match. Germline V gives CDR1 MDHEN, CDR2 SYDVKM. This CDR3 contains 14 residues. The CDR3 bases are TGTGCCAGCAGCCCGGGACAGTCGAACACTGAAGCTTTCTTT. Its translation: CASSPGQSNTEAFF.

The chain recombines TRBV5-1 with TRBJ2-5, with 9 bases aligning to TRBD1. In germline, CDR1 is SGHRS, CDR2 YFSETQ. The CDR3 is 16 residues long. The junction had 9 bases not matched to a gene; V was cut back by 4 bases and J by 2 bases. The CDR3 DNA reads as TGCGCCAGCAGCGGAGGGACAGGGCCCATTCAAGAGACCCAGTACTTC. Amino acid sequence: CASSGGTGPIQETQYF.